This T cell receptor beta chain was identified in a study of metastatic and nonmetastatic thyroid tumors. V dropped 0 bases and J dropped 2 bases, with 11 bases sitting between them. CDR1 is DFQATT and CDR2 is SNEGSKA in the germline V gene (reference sequence). There are 16 residues in the CDR3. This clone showed up just a few times. Antigen unknown. Broader study findings: Versus benign nodules, malignant thyroid tumors reportedly had significantly higher TCR beta diversity, in blood and tumor.

Thyroid surgery was preceded by no treatment in any patient. TCRdb ran MiXCR on the PCR reads. The table records 40,000 to 55,000 clones, 17% of them present only once. The rearrangement uses TRBV20-1 and TRBJ2-6; either TRBD1 or TRBD2 may supply D (5 bases each). This TCR derives from a female donor with papillary thyroid cancer or a benign thyroid nodule (not recorded which). Some clones in this sample may be carry-over from other donors' samples. Source material: blood. In DNA, the CDR3 is TGCAGTGCTAGAGAGAGAGGGGTACCTGGGGCCAACGTCCTGACTTTC. It specifies CSARERGVPGANVLTF.